These 6 T cell receptor beta chains share one sample of origin, sequenced in a study of CD8+ T cells in alopecia areata. Treatment: oral pan-JAK inhibitor, 5-10 mg twice daily. Once RNA had been extracted, it was reverse transcribed into cDNA to act as the sequencing template. Here immunoSEQ multiplex PCR was the method, and the copy in TCRdb shows in-frame clones only, minus some. Of 150,000 or so clones in the sample, about 59% were seen once. The sample consisted of CD8+ T cells sorted from blood, taken at week 4, from a patient treated with tofacitinib. These receptors were collected from a human donor with alopecia areata.

The chain carries TRBV7-9 and TRBJ2-5, with unresolved D. CDR1 is SEHNR and CDR2 is FQNEAQ in the germline V gene (reference sequence). Trimming stripped 5 bases from V and 11 bases from J, with 18 bases between. The CDR3 extends over 13 amino acids. As DNA, the CDR3 is TGTGCCAGCAGCCCAGGAGCACTATTGGGACAGTACTTC. Its translation is CASSPGALLGQYF.

The chain employs TRBV27 and TRBJ1-2, with D perhaps matching TRBD1 (6 bases). There are 13 residues in the CDR3. V was shortened by 6 bases and J by 8 bases, with 16 bases between the two germline ends. From germline, CDR1 is MNHEY and CDR2 SMNVEV (reference sequence). The CDR3, as DNA: TGTGCCAGCAGGGGACACGATCCCAGAGGCTACACCTTC. It yields the protein CASRGHDPRGYTF.

This rearrangement joins TRBV30 to TRBJ2-2, with D uncertain. The ends were cut back, 0 bases at V and 11 bases at J, with 10 bases in the middle. The CDR3 consists of 12 residues. Germline loops: CDR1 GTSNPN, CDR2 SVGIG (reference sequence). In DNA, the CDR3 is TGTGCCTGGAGTGTAACCCCTTTCGAGCTGTTTTTT. It yields the protein CAWSVTPFELFF.

This chain links TRBV19 with TRBJ1-1, with D hard to call. CDR1 is LNHDA, CDR2 SQIVND, per germline (reference sequence). The CDR3 loop spans 13 amino acids. V shed 5 bases and J shed 6 bases, with 13 bases lying between them. This chain's CDR3 is CASSDFSAAEAFF. DNA of the CDR3: TGTGCCAGTAGTGATTTTTCGGCCGCTGAAGCTTTCTTT.

V usage is TRBV15 and J usage is TRBJ1-1; D unresolved. This CDR3 comprises 13 residues. V lost 5 bases and J lost 5, with 12 bases in between. Per germline, CDR1 LNHNV and CDR2 YYDKDF (reference sequence). The CDR3 DNA is TGTGCCACCAGCCCCACTGAGGGTACTGAAGCTTTCTTT. Its protein is CATSPTEGTEAFF.

The chain joins TRBV10-3 to TRBJ1-2; D is unclear. CDR1 is ENHRY, CDR2 SYGVKD, per germline. This CDR3 spans 13 amino acids. The V end lost 2 bases, the J end lost 5 bases, and 9 bases lay between the germline ends. CDR3 residues: CAISEPTKYGYTF. In DNA form, the CDR3 reads TGTGCCATCAGTGAGCCAACAAAGTATGGCTACACCTTC.